This T cell receptor beta chain was identified in a study of blood T cell repertoires in COVID-19. Turning to the study itself: The analysed material was cDNA or gDNA that came from T cells, B-cell-depleted T cells, or PBMCs.

Participants spanned ages about 18 to 90 years and resided in roughly 26 US areas. Participants had their cohort set by participant-reported clinical history. Sequenced by immunoSEQ multiplex PCR; TCRdb stores in-frame clones only, minus some. This table holds around 160,000 clones, roughly 84% found once. Losses at the gene ends were 10 bases for V and 3 bases for J; bases not matched to a gene: 9. CDR1 and CDR2 from the germline V gene are LNHDA and SQIVND (reference sequence). The CDR3 sequence is 14 residues long. Sequences were obtained from PBMCs or T cells enriched from blood (not recorded which). This sequence originates from a woman aged 50 to 65 who had been exposed to COVID-19. V is TRBV19 and J is TRBJ2-7; TRBD1 matches 10 bases. CDR3 amino acids: CATSRGTGDYEQYF. The CDR3 nucleotides are TGTGCCACCTCGCGCGGGACAGGGGACTACGAGCAGTACTTC.